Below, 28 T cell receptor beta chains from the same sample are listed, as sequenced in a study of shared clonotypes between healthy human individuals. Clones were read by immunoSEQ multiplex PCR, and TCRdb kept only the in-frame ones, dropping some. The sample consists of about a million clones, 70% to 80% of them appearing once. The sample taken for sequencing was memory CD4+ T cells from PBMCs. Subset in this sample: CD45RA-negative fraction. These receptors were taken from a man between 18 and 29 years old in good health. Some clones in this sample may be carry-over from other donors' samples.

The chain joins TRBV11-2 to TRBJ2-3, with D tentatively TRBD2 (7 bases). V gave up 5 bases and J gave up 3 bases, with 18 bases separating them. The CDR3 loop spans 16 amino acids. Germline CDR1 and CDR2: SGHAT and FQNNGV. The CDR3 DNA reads TGTGCCAGCAGCCTGGGGGCCCTAGCGGTGACAGATACGCAGTATTTT. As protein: CASSLGALAVTDTQYF. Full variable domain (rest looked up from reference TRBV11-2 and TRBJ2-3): EAGVAQSPRYKIIEKRQSVAFWCNPISGHATLYWYQQILGQGPKLLIQFQNNGVVDDSQLPKDRFSAERLKGVDSTLKIQPAKLEDSAVYLCASSLGALAVTDTQYFGPGTRLTVL.

As DNA, the CDR3 is TGTGCCAGCAGCTTATTAGGCGAAGCTCCTTATGGCTACACCTTC. It translates to CASSLLGEAPYGYTF. V usage is TRBV11-1 and J usage is TRBJ1-2; D uncertain. This CDR3 is built from 15 residues. CDR1 and CDR2 from the germline V gene are SGHAT and FQDESV (reference sequence). V was pared by 2 bases and J by 5 bases, with 15 bases between.

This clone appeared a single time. CDR3 in amino acids: CSVEAQSADTQYF. CDR3 nucleotide sequence: TGCAGCGTTGAAGCACAGTCGGCAGATACGCAGTATTTT. The J gene is TRBJ2-3, the V gene TRBV29-1; D gene uncertain. Germline-derived CDR1 and CDR2 are SQVTM and ANQGSEA. Trimming pared 1 base from V and 4 bases from J, leaving 9 bases between. The CDR3 consists of 13 residues.

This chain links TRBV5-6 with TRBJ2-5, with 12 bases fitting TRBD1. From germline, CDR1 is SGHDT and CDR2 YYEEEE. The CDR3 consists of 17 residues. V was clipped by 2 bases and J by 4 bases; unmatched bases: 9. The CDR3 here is CASSFRDRGRSGETQYF. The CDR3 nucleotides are TGTGCCAGCAGCTTCCGGGACAGGGGGCGATCGGGAGAGACCCAGTACTTC. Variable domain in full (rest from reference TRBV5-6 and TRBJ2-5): DAGVTQSPTHLIKTRGQQVTLRCSPKSGHDTVSWYQQALGQGPQFIFQYYEEEERQRGNFPDRFSGHQFPNYSSELNVNALLLGDSALYLCASSFRDRGRSGETQYFGPGTRLLVL.

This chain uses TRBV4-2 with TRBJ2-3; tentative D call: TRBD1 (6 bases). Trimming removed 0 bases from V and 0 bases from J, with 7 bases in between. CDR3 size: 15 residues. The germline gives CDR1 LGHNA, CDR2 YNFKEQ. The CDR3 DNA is TGTGCCAGCAGCCAAGAAAGGGGGAGCACAGATACGCAGTATTTT. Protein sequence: CASSQERGSTDTQYF.

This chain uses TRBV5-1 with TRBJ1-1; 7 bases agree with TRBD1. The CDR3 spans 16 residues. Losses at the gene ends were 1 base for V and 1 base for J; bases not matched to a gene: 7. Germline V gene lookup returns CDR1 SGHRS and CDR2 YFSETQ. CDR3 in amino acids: CASSLRPGGKNTEAFF. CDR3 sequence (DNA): TGCGCCAGCAGCTTGCGGCCAGGGGGAAAGAACACTGAAGCTTTCTTT.

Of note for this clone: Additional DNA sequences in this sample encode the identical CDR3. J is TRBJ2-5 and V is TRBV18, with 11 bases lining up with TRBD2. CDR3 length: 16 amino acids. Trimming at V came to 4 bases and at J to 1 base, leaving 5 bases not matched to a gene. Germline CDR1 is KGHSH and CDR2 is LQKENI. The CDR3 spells CASSRGTSGTQETQYF. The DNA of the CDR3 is TGTGCCAGCTCACGGGGGACTAGCGGAACCCAAGAGACCCAGTACTTC.

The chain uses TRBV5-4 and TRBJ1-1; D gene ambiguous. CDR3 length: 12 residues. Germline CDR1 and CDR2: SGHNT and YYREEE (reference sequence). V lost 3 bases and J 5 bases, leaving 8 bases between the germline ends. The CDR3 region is CASSSVRTEAFF. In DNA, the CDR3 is TGTGCCAGCAGCTCGGTTAGGACTGAAGCTTTCTTT.

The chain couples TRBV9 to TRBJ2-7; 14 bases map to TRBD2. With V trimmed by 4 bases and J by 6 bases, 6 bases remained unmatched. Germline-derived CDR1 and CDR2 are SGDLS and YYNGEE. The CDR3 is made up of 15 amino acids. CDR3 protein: CASSPGLAGGGEQYF. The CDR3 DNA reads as TGTGCCAGCAGCCCAGGACTAGCGGGAGGTGGCGAGCAGTACTTC.

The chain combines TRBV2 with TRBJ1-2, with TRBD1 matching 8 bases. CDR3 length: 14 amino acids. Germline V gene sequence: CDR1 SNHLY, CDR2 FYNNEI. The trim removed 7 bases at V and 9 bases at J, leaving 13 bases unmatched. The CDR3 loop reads CASTLDRGKSRYTF. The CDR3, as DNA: TGTGCCAGCACTCTCGACAGGGGCAAAAGCCGCTACACCTTC.

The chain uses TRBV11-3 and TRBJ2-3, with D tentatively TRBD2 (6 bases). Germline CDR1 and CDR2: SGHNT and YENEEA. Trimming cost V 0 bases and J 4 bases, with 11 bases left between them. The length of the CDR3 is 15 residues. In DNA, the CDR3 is TGTGCCAGCAGCTTAGATACAGGAGGGGCAGATACGCAGTATTTT. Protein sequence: CASSLDTGGADTQYF.

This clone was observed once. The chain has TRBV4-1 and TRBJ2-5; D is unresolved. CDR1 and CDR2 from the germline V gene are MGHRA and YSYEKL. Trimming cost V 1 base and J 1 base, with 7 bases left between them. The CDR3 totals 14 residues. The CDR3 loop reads CASSQVTAQETQYF. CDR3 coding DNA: TGCGCCAGCAGCCAAGTTACAGCCCAAGAGACCCAGTACTTC.

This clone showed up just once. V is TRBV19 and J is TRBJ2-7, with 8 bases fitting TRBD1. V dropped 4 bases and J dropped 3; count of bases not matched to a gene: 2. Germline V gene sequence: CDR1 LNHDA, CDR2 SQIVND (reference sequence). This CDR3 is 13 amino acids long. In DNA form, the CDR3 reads TGTGCCAGTAGTAAGGGACAGGACTACGAGCAGTACTTC. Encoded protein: CASSKGQDYEQYF. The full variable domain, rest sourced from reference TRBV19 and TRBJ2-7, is DGGITQSPKYLFRKEGQNVTLSCEQNLNHDAMYWYRQDPGQGLRLIYYSQIVNDFQKGDIAEGYSVSREKKESFPLTVTSAQKNPTAFYLCASSKGQDYEQYFGPGTRLTVT.

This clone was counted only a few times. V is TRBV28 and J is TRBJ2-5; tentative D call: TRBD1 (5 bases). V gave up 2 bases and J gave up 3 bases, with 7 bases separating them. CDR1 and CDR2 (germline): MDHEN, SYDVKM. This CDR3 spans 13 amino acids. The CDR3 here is CASSLVQEETQYF. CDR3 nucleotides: TGTGCCAGCAGTTTAGTACAGGAAGAGACCCAGTACTTC.

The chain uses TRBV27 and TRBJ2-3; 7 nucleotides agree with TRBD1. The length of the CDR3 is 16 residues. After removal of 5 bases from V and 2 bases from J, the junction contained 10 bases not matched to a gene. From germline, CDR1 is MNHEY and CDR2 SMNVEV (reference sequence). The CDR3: CASSNRGQMITDTQYF. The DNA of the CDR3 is TGTGCCAGCAGTAACCGGGGACAGATGATCACAGATACGCAGTATTTT.

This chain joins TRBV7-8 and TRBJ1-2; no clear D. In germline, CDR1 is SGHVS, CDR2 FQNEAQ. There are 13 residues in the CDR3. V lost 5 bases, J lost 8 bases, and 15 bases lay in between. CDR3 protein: CASSPGGNLGYTF. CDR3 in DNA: TGTGCCAGCAGCCCAGGAGGGAATTTGGGCTACACCTTC.

CDR3 in amino acids: CASRNPGETEAFF. The DNA of the CDR3 is TGTGCCAGCAGAAATCCCGGGGAAACTGAAGCTTTCTTT. This rearrangement joins TRBV6-6 to TRBJ1-1; D remains ambiguous. There are 13 residues in the CDR3. Germline V CDR1 and CDR2: MNHNY, SVGAGI (reference sequence). The V gene lost 6 bases and the J gene lost 5 bases, with 13 bases spanning the gap.

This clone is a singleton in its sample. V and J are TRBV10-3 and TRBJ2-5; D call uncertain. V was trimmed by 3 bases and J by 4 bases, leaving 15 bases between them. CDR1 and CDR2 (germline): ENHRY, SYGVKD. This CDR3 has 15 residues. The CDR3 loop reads CAISEGGSLGETQYF. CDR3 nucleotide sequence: TGTGCCATCAGTGAAGGCGGATCTCTGGGAGAGACCCAGTACTTC.

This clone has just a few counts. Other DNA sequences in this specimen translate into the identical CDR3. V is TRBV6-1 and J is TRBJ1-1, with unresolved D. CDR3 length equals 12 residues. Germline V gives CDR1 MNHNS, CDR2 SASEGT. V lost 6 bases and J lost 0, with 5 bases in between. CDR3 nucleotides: TGTGCCAGCAGGGTATTGAACACTGAAGCTTTCTTT. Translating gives CASRVLNTEAFF.

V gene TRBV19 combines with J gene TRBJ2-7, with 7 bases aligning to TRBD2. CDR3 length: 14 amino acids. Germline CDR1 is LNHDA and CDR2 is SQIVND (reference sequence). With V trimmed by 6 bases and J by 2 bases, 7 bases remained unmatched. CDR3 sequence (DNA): TGTGCCAGTAGCGTGGGGGGGGACCCCTACGAGCAGTACTTC. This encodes CASSVGGDPYEQYF.

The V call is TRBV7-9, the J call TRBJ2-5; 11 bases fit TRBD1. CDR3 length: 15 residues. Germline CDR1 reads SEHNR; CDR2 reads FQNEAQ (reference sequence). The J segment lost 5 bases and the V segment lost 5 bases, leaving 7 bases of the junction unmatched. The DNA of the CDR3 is TGTGCCAGCAGCCTGTGGACAGGGGGCGGGGAGACCCAGTACTTC. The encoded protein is CASSLWTGGGETQYF.

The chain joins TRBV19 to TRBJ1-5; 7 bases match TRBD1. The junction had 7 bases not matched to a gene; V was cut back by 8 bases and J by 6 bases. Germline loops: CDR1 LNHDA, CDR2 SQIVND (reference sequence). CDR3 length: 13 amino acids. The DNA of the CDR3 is TGTGCCAGTCGTGACAGGGAGAGTCAGCCCCAGCATTTT. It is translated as CASRDRESQPQHF. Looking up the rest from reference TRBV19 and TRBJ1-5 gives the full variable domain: DGGITQSPKYLFRKEGQNVTLSCEQNLNHDAMYWYRQDPGQGLRLIYYSQIVNDFQKGDIAEGYSVSREKKESFPLTVTSAQKNPTAFYLCASRDRESQPQHFGDGTRLSIL.

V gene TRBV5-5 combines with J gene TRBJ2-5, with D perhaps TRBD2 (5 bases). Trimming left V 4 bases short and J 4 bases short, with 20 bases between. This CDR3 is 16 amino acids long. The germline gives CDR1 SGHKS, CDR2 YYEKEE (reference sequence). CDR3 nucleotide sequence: TGTGCCAGCAGCCCGGGGAATCCTGAGCTCCGAGAGACCCAGTACTTC. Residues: CASSPGNPELRETQYF.

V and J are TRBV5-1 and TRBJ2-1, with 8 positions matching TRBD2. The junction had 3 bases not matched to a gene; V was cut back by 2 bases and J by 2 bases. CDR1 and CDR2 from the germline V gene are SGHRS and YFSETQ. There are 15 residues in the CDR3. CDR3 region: CASSFAGGPYNEQFF. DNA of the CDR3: TGCGCCAGCAGCTTCGCGGGGGGCCCCTACAATGAGCAGTTCTTC.

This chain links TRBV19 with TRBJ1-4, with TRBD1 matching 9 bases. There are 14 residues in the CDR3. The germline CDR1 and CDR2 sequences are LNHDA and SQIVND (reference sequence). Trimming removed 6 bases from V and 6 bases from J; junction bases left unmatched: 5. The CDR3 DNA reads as TGTGCCAGTAGCTACACAGGGGGCGATGAAAAACTGTTTTTT. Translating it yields CASSYTGGDEKLFF.

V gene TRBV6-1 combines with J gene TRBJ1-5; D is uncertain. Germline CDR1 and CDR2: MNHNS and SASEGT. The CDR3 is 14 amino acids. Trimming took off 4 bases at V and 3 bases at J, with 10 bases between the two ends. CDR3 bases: TGTGCCAGCAGTGCCGACCTAACCAATCAGCCCCAGCATTTT. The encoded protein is CASSADLTNQPQHF.

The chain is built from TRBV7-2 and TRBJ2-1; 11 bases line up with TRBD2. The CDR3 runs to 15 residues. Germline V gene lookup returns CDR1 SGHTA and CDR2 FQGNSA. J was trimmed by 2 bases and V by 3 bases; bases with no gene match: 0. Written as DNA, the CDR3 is TGTGCCAGCAGCTTGACTAGCGGGGCCTACAATGAGCAGTTCTTC. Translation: CASSLTSGAYNEQFF.

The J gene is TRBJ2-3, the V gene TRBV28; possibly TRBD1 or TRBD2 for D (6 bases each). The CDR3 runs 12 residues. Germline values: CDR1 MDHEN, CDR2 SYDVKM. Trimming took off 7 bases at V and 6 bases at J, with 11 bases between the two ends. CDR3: CASTVGGDTQYF. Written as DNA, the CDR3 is TGTGCCAGCACCGTAGGGGGGGATACGCAGTATTTT.